The rows below give T cell receptor beta chains drawn from one sample of a study of blood T cell repertoires in COVID-19. Clones were sequenced by immunoSEQ multiplex PCR, and TCRdb holds only the in-frame ones, with some missing. The sample lists 100,000 to 150,000 clones; approximately 87% were seen once. The sample consisted of peripheral blood. Every receptor here comes from a man over 45 with active COVID-19. CDR3s include the opening cysteine and the closing phenylalanine or tryptophan. A D gene is named only where the DNA matches it firmly. The size entry is marked missing in some rows and otherwise reads once, few, many or a size class.

DNA	CDR3	J	V	D	size
TGTGCCAGCAGCCAAGGTCCATGGACAGGTTTGTTGCAGTATTTT	CASSQGPWTGLLQYF	TRBJ2-3	TRBV3-1/TRBV3-2	TRBD1	.
TGTGCTAGTGGTCCCCAGGGCAGGGCCACAGATACGCAGTATTTT	CASGPQGRATDTQYF	TRBJ2-3	TRBV12-5	.	.
TGCAGCGTTGCACAGGGTTTAGAGACCCAGTACTTC	CSVAQGLETQYF	TRBJ2-5	TRBV29-1	.	.
TGCGCCAGCTTCGGGGGTTTTGGAAACACCATATATTTT	CASFGGFGNTIYF	TRBJ1-3	TRBV5-1	.	.
TGCGCCAGCAGCTTAACTGCGGGACAGTTATCCTCCTACGAGCAGTACTTC	CASSLTAGQLSSYEQYF	TRBJ2-7	TRBV5-1	.	.
TGCAGCGTTGACCCGGCGGGGGGAATAGATACGCAGTATTTT	CSVDPAGGIDTQYF	TRBJ2-3	TRBV29-1	TRBD2	.
TGCGCCAGCAGCCAAGATGGGGGCTACACCATATATTTT	CASSQDGGYTIYF	TRBJ1-3	TRBV4-1	.	.
TGTGCCAGCAGTTTATATCAGTCCGGGGCAGATACGCAGTATTTT	CASSLYQSGADTQYF	TRBJ2-3	TRBV27	.	.
TGTGCCATCAGGGAATTGACAGGGGGGAGTTCACCCCTCCACTTT	CAIRELTGGSSPLHF	TRBJ1-6	TRBV10-3	TRBD1	.
TGTGCCAGCTGGAACCTGGAGAGGGGGCCCTACGAGCAGTACTTC	CASWNLERGPYEQYF	TRBJ2-7	TRBV6-5	TRBD1	.
TGTGCCAGCAGTTTTACCCGGACTAGCGGGAGGGGCAATGAGCAGTTCTTC	CASSFTRTSGRGNEQFF	TRBJ2-1	TRBV6-2/TRBV6-3	TRBD2	.
TGTGCCAGCAGCCAATCGGGGGCGCAGCCCCAGCATTTT	CASSQSGAQPQHF	TRBJ1-5	TRBV16	.	once
TGTGCCAGCACCGGCCGGACAGGTTCTAATGAAAAACTGTTTTTT	CASTGRTGSNEKLFF	TRBJ1-4	TRBV6-5	TRBD1	.
TGTGCCAGCAGCTTAGCGGGCAGGGGCCCTGGAAACACCATATATTTT	CASSLAGRGPGNTIYF	TRBJ1-3	TRBV7-9	.	.
TGTGCCAGCAGCCAAGTCTGGGACACGTTTAACTATGGCTACACCTTC	CASSQVWDTFNYGYTF	TRBJ1-2	TRBV3-1/TRBV3-2	.	.
TGCGCCAGCAGCCAAGATTGGGCAGGGTGGCAAGAGACCCAGTACTTC	CASSQDWAGWQETQYF	TRBJ2-5	TRBV4-3	.	.
TGTGCCAGCCGAAACAGGGGAGGACAGCCCCAGCATTTT	CASRNRGGQPQHF	TRBJ1-5	TRBV12-3/TRBV12-4	TRBD1	.
TGCGCCAGCAGCCAACCAATGAGGGACAGGGTGAACACTGAAGCTTTCTTT	CASSQPMRDRVNTEAFF	TRBJ1-1	TRBV4-1	TRBD1	.
TGTGCCAGTACCCTCGGGGCAACTAATGAAAAACTGTTTTTT	CASTLGATNEKLFF	TRBJ1-4	TRBV19	.	.
TGTGCCAGCAGCGCATTCACCGGGGAGCTGTTTTTT	CASSAFTGELFF	TRBJ2-2	TRBV9	.	.
TGCGCCAGCAGTGCCGGGGGGGCGCGCCCTAATGAAAAACTGTTTTTT	CASSAGGARPNEKLFF	TRBJ1-4	TRBV5-1	.	few
TGTGCCAGCAGTTATACGGGACAGGTGAATGGCTACACCTTC	CASSYTGQVNGYTF	TRBJ1-2	TRBV6-5	TRBD1	.
TGCAGCGTTGGGGGAGAGGGTGTGGATTTCTTT	CSVGGEGVDFF	TRBJ1-1	TRBV29-1	.	once